Sequencing of this T cell receptor beta chain was carried out in a study of T cell responses to AZD1222 COVID-19 vaccine. Looking at the study overall: Some second doses came at about 4 weeks and others at about 12 weeks; these were pooled.

A remark on this clone: Its target is not known.

Study results and caveats: Across spike, vaccine-associated CD4 TCRs were found, dominant at 160-218 and 743-854. Females outnumbered males among donors, who were mostly white British; clonal diversity was possibly underestimated. Baseline testing showed seropositivity in only a handful of AZD1222 recipients.

Sequenced by immunoSEQ multiplex PCR; TCRdb stores in-frame clones only, minus some. The sample carries tens of thousands of clones, over 75% recorded once. V shed 4 bases and J shed 4 bases, with 19 bases lying between them. The CDR3 has 16 amino acids. CDR1 is SEHNR and CDR2 is FQNEAQ in the germline V gene (reference sequence). Sequencing used peripheral blood, obtained on day 0 of AZD1222 vaccination. This clonotype was sampled from an adult in good health. The rearrangement uses TRBV7-9 and TRBJ1-2; the D gene is possibly TRBD1 (6 bases). CDR3 protein: CASSSHLTGLGYGYTF. The CDR3 DNA is TGTGCCAGCAGCTCCCACTTGACAGGTTTGGGCTATGGCTACACCTTC.